This section outlines one TCR beta chain sequence together with its context. What it binds is not known. This record comes from a study of T cells in Graves' hyperthyroidism and ophthalmopathy. The wider study: The initial diagnosis was the point when peripheral blood was collected, ahead of any treatment.

There were TCR beta CDR3 regions amplified from RNA transcripts. With the HTBI primer set, the TCR CDR3 went through a first round of RT-PCR. TCRdb passed the multiplex PCR reads through MiXCR, listing each CDR3 protein once. The table records roughly 600,000 distinct CDR3 sequences, around 15% of them present only once. Looked up from germline, CDR1 is SGDLS and CDR2 is YYNGEE. Trimming removed 5 bases from V and 1 base from J, with 13 bases in between. The CDR3 spans 15 residues. Diagnosis relied on clinical symptoms, serum thyroxine and TRAb, thyroid ultrasound and orbital computed tomography. Overall study findings and caveats: Most thyroid clonotypes with frequency above 0.001 were detected in blood.

The sequenced material came from blood. This clonotype was obtained from a woman in her forties or fifties with Graves' ophthalmopathy. The chain links TRBV9 to TRBJ2-1; D perhaps matches TRBD1 (5 bases). CDR3 protein: CASSQEGASYNEQFF. The CDR3 coding sequence is TGTGCCAGCAGTCAAGAAGGGGCGTCCTACAATGAGCAGTTCTTC.